Listed below are T cell receptor beta chains from one sample, sequenced in a study of long-term antiretroviral therapy in people with HIV. Generated by immunoSEQ multiplex PCR, the TCRdb table keeps only in-frame clones and is missing some. The sample consists of around 16,000 clones, over 75% of them appearing once. Specimen: unsorted PBMCs, collected 0.7 years before starting antiretroviral therapy. The receptors were gathered from a man aged 50 to 60 with HIV. Both conserved end residues are trimmed from each CDR3. Fields, in order: V gene, J gene, CDR3 length, CDR3 protein.

TRBV19,TRBJ2-7,14,ASSPPGTSGVREQY
TRBV7-9,TRBJ1-6,10,ASSSLNAPLH
TRBV9,TRBJ1-1,13,ASSVEGDRDTEAF
TRBV10-3,TRBJ2-5,10,AIPGSQETQY
TRBV27,TRBJ2-7,14,ASSKASGESIHEQY
TRBV4-3,TRBJ2-7,15,ASSHLAGGPSSYEQY
TRBV28,TRBJ2-1,13,ASSLWAWASNEQF
TRBV5-1,TRBJ2-7,14,ASSSLGGVALYEQY
TRBV7-2,TRBJ2-2,11,ASVAGNTGELF
TRBV5-1,TRBJ2-3,12,ASSPDSYTDTQY
TRBV5-5,TRBJ2-2,12,ASSLDSLWVGLF
TRBV7-2,TRBJ1-3,14,ASSLEPGVGGNTIY
TRBV6-5,TRBJ2-7,11,ASSPNPRDEQY
TRBV19,TRBJ2-1,14,ASSTGQGSRYNEQF
TRBV28,TRBJ2-1,12,ASSLGGPGNEQF
TRBV5-6,TRBJ2-7,11,ASSIGVPYEQY
TRBV18,TRBJ1-2,13,ASSPPVERSLGYT
TRBV27,TRBJ2-1,12,ASSLTGPYNEQF
TRBV5-5,TRBJ1-4,12,ASRSLSGSEKLF
TRBV5-1,TRBJ1-3,15,ASSLEVLQPWGNTIY
TRBV10-3,TRBJ1-4,17,AISESRPRDGATNEKLF
TRBV6-6,TRBJ1-2,12,ASSYATGSYGYT
TRBV5-6,TRBJ1-2,13,ASSPGPFPIDGYT
TRBV2,TRBJ2-5,11,ASKGQPQETQY
TRBV5-4,TRBJ1-6,14,ASGLGSPSYNSPLH
TRBV7-2,TRBJ2-7,12,ASSALGPPYEQY
TRBV6-5,TRBJ2-3,10,ACRSGTDTQY
TRBV27,TRBJ2-7,11,ASSLRQTYEQY
TRBV27,TRBJ2-7,13,ASRHGTAGHYEQY
TRBV28,TRBJ1-2,13,ASSLVSGQPYGYT
TRBV6-6,TRBJ2-7,14,ASSFDRRRESYEQY
TRBV28,TRBJ1-1,9,ATRGHTEAF
TRBV6-1,TRBJ2-7,12,ASSEGGTDLRRD
TRBV7-2,TRBJ1-2,14,ASSRDRGRDAYGYT
TRBV6-1,TRBJ1-2,12,ASSDSLGVVGYT
TRBV28,TRBJ1-1,13,ASSPRQDRRTEAF
TRBV4-1,TRBJ2-5,14,ASSQEGVRGFETQY
TRBV7-9,TRBJ1-4,11,ASTPATNEKLF
TRBV9,TRBJ2-5,15,ASSESGRGRALETQY
TRBV7-3,TRBJ2-1,12,ASSPATEHNEQF
TRBV7-6,TRBJ2-7,15,ASSLALHGGSSYEQY
TRBV6-5,TRBJ2-1,12,ASRRTSAYNEQF
TRBV5-1,TRBJ2-1,13,ASSSEAGVYNEQF
TRBV7-9,TRBJ2-2,13,ASKTRGANTGELF
TRBV5-1,TRBJ2-2,12,ASRFTGESGELF
TRBV6-1,TRBJ2-2,13,ASSPGQPNTGELF
TRBV29-1,TRBJ2-3,11,SVETGGADTQY
TRBV7-7,TRBJ1-1,11,ASSLELNTEAF
TRBV6-6,TRBJ1-1,14,ASSSGTGRGNTEAF
TRBV5-6,TRBJ1-2,14,ASSLGGRRYNYGYT
TRBV4-1,TRBJ1-2,13,ASSHRDSPNYGYT
TRBV7-9,TRBJ2-5,10,ASSLEAETQY
TRBV6-5,TRBJ1-6,12,ASRIQGGNSPLH
TRBV2,TRBJ2-5,13,ASSEGQFGQETQY
TRBV28,TRBJ1-2,11,ASSRGVGAGYT